Here is one T cell receptor beta chain with its context. Original processing notes: The assay estimated nucleated cells by amplifying reference gene primers. Sequencing was performed with immunoSEQ multiplex PCR; in TCRdb, only in-frame clones are kept and a portion is missing. D and trimming come from the DNA, and the V and J calls and clone size come from that table. The table shows about 300,000 clones, with around 89% occurring only once. This specimen comes from a study of blood T cell repertoires in COVID-19. Study as a whole: Nucleic acid was either cDNA or gDNA, and it came from T cells, B-cell-depleted T cells, or PBMCs.

Per germline, CDR1 KGHSH and CDR2 LQKENI. The junction had 11 bases not matched to a gene; V was cut back by 3 bases and J by 0 bases. The CDR3 sequence is 18 residues long. V is TRBV18 and J is TRBJ1-3, with 7 bases aligning to TRBD1. Sequenced material: peripheral blood. This TCR was sampled from a woman aged 45 to 65 with COVID-19, enrolled during active disease. CDR3 sequence reads: CASSPFLQQGTSGNTIYF. The CDR3 bases are TGTGCCAGCTCACCCTTCCTCCAACAGGGGACCTCTGGAAACACCATATATTTT. Combining the CDR3 with reference TRBV18 and TRBJ1-3 gives the whole variable domain NAGVMQNPRHLVRRRGQEARLRCSPMKGHSHVYWYRQLPEEGLKFMVYLQKENIIDESGMPKERFSAEFPKEGPSILRIQQVVRGDSAAYFCASSPFLQQGTSGNTIYFGEGSWLTVV.